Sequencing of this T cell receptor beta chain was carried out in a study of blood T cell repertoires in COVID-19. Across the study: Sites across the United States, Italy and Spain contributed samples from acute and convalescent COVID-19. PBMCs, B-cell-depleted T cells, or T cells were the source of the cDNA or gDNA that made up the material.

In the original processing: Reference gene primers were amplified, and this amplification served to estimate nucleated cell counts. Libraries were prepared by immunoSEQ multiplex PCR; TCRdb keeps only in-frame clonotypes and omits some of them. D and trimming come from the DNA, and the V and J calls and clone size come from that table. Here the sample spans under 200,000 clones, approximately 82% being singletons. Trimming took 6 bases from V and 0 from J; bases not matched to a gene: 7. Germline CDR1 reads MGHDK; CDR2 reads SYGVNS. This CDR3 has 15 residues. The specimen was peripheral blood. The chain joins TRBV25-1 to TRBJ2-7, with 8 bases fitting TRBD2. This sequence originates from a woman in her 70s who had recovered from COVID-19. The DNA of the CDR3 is TGTGCCAGCAGCTCCCCGGGACTAGGCTCCTACGAGCAGTACTTC. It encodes CASSSPGLGSYEQYF.